The next 4 T cell receptor beta chains were all read from a single sample in a study of OX40 agonist ivuxolimab in advanced cancers. Method: immunoSEQ multiplex PCR; TCRdb's copy keeps in-frame clones and lacks some. The sample holds 80,000 to 90,000 clones, about 80% seen once. Here the sequenced sample was CD4+ or CD8+ T cells sorted from blood, taken in a trial of the OX40 agonist ivuxolimab. All receptors come from an adult with an advanced solid tumor such as melanoma, head and neck, liver or kidney cancer.

In this sample, this clone turned up once. The V gene is TRBV30, the J gene TRBJ2-1, with D perhaps TRBD1 (5 bases). There are 13 residues in the CDR3. The germline V gene encodes CDR1 GTSNPN and CDR2 SVGIG (reference sequence). CDR3 sequence: CAGEGVAYNEQFF. The CDR3 nucleotides read TGTGCGGGCGAAGGGGTTGCCTACAATGAGCAGTTCTTC.

The chain uses TRBV28 and TRBJ2-3, with TRBD2 matching over 11 bases. Germline trimming cut 1 base from V and 10 bases from J; bases unmatched to any gene: 7. CDR1 MDHEN and CDR2 SYDVKM come from the germline V gene. This CDR3 spans 15 amino acids. CDR3 coding DNA: TGTGCCAGCAGTTTATCGGCTAGCGGGGGGATAGCGCAGTATTTT. It codes for CASSLSASGGIAQYF.

The rearrangement uses TRBV15 and TRBJ2-1; 8 bases map to TRBD1. The CDR3 spans 13 residues. The V gene's germline CDR1 is LNHNV and CDR2 YYDKDF (reference sequence). V lost 6 bases and J lost 2; bases outside the gene matches: 0. DNA for the CDR3: TGTGCCACCAGACAGGGGGCCTACAATGAGCAGTTCTTC. It is translated as CATRQGAYNEQFF.

CDR3 in amino acids: CASAPWQGEGNSPLHF. In DNA, the CDR3 is TGTGCCAGCGCCCCTTGGCAGGGAGAGGGAAATTCACCCCTCCACTTT. The chain employs TRBV7-9 and TRBJ1-6; possibly TRBD1 for D (5 bases). The CDR3 is 16 residues long. Germline V gene sequence: CDR1 SEHNR, CDR2 FQNEAQ (reference sequence). Trimming took 8 bases from V and 7 from J, leaving 21 bases between them.